A single TCR beta chain is shown here with its context. This CDR3 region has 17 residues. With 5 bases removed from V and 3 bases from J, the gap between germline ends came to 17 bases. TCRdb recomputed calls from the RT-PCR reads with MiXCR, one row per CDR3 protein. The repertoire holds about 540,000 distinct CDR3 sequences, with approximately 24% as singletons. These data belong to a study of response to subunit inactivated influenza vaccine. The same data also contributed to another study, on T cells expressing NK-cell markers. This second study notes: The authors generated TCR beta cDNA through 5'RACE template switching with UMIs.

The sequence was collected from a man aged 50 to 59 who received an inactivated influenza vaccine. The chain couples TRBV12-3 or TRBV12-4 to TRBJ2-6, with D perhaps TRBD2 (5 bases). Sequencing was performed on CD4+ T cells sorted from PBMCs, taken about 13 days after vaccination. The CDR3 loop reads CASSHHVRRRGANVLTF. The CDR3 DNA reads as TGTGCCAGCAGTCACCACGTGCGGAGGCGTGGGGCCAACGTCCTGACTTTC.